The clone carrying this T cell receptor (beta chain) appeared a few times. This sample was included in a study of T cells in Graves' hyperthyroidism and ophthalmopathy. RNA transcripts yielded amplified TCR beta CDR3 regions. RT-PCR in the first round (using the HTBI primer set) targeted the TCR CDR3. TCRdb processed the multiplex PCR reads anew with MiXCR; each CDR3 protein has one entry. Among about 500,000 distinct CDR3 sequences listed, more than 15% were seen once. Deletions cut 0 bases from V and 2 bases from J, with 15 bases between. Germline CDR1 and CDR2: LGHNA and YSLEER. The CDR3 has 17 amino acids.

This rearrangement joins TRBV4-3 to TRBJ2-3; D ambiguous. This receptor was taken from a woman between 25 and 40 years old with Graves' ophthalmopathy. Sequencing was done on a sample of blood. Written as DNA, the CDR3 is TGCGCCAGCAGCCAAGATGTCGGCTCAAGGTTCACAGATACGCAGTATTTT. It yields the protein CASSQDVGSRFTDTQYF.